A single sample gave rise to the 6 T cell receptor beta chains below, sequenced in a study of blood T cells in healthy people across ages. Combining a sample-barcoded 5' primer with a J-beta primer mix, a second PCR ran for about 7 to 12 cycles. TCRdb reanalysed the 5' RACE reads using MiXCR and keeps one entry per CDR3 protein. The sample has approximately 1,700,000 distinct CDR3 sequences; more than 35% are singletons. Specimen: blood. The source is a human donor in good health.

This chain joins TRBV20-1 and TRBJ1-1; perhaps TRBD1 as D (5 bases). This CDR3 contains 13 residues. CDR1 DFQATT and CDR2 SNEGSKA come from the germline V gene (reference sequence). V gave up 6 bases and J gave up 3 bases, with 14 bases separating them. This CDR3 reads CSAGGYWDTEAFF. In DNA form, the CDR3 reads TGCAGTGCCGGGGGGTACTGGGACACTGAAGCTTTCTTT.

This clonotype was observed a handful of times. The rearrangement uses TRBV12-3 or TRBV12-4 and TRBJ2-1; D gene ambiguous. Trimming removed 6 bases at V and 0 bases at J, with 12 bases between. The CDR3 has 15 residues. In DNA form, the CDR3 reads TGTGCCAGCAGCCCCAGATGGAGCTCCTACAATGAGCAGTTCTTC. It translates to CASSPRWSSYNEQFF.

The chain carries TRBV12-3 or TRBV12-4 and TRBJ2-1; TRBD1 or TRBD2 may be the D gene (6 bases each). V was pared by 4 bases and J by 0 bases, with 31 bases between. This CDR3 contains 22 residues. CDR3 loop: CASSWGERYRVGDYISYNEQFF. The CDR3 DNA follows: TGTGCCAGCAGTTGGGGGGAGAGATACAGGGTAGGTGACTACATCTCCTACAATGAGCAGTTCTTC.

This clonotype was seen a few times. The rearrangement joins TRBV7-3 to TRBJ2-7; 7 bases line up with TRBD1. The CDR3 is 15 amino acids. From germline, CDR1 is SGHTA and CDR2 FQGTGA. J gave up 2 bases and V 4 bases, and 8 bases lay outside the gene matches. DNA of the CDR3: TGTGCCAGCAGCTCTTGGGACAGTGGAACCTACGAGCAGTACTTC. Encoded protein: CASSSWDSGTYEQYF.

This clonotype was seen ten or more times. The DNA for the CDR3 is TGCGCCAGCACCGCTTTCGGCGGGGGATACAATGAGCAGTTCTTC. It is translated as CASTAFGGGYNEQFF. The V and J genes are TRBV5-1 and TRBJ2-1; 7 bases are shared with TRBD2. Germline-derived CDR1 and CDR2 are SGHRS and YFSETQ. This CDR3 region has 15 residues. Trimming took 6 bases from V and 4 from J; bases not matched to a gene: 10.

V gene TRBV20-1 combines with J gene TRBJ1-4; 7 bases align to TRBD1. The germline V gene encodes CDR1 DFQATT and CDR2 SNEGSKA (reference sequence). The CDR3 has 15 amino acids. J lost 11 bases, V lost 0 bases, and 12 bases had no gene match. The chain's CDR3 is CSARERQGGGEKLFF. As DNA, the CDR3 is TGCAGTGCTAGAGAGAGACAGGGAGGGGGGGAGAAACTGTTTTTT.